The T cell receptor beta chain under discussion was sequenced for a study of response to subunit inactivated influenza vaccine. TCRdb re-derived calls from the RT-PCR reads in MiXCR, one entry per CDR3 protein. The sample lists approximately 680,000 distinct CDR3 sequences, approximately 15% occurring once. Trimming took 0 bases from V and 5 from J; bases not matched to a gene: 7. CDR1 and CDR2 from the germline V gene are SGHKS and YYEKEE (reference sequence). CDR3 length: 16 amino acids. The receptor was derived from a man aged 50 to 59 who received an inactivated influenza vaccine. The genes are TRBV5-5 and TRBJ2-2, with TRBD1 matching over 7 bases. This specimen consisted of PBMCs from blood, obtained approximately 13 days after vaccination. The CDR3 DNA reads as TGTGCCAGCAGCTTGGGGCCCTCACAGGGGACCGGGGAGCTGTTTTTT. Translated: CASSLGPSQGTGELFF.